Shown below are 28 T cell receptor beta chains from a single sample sequenced in a study of blood T cell repertoires in COVID-19 (dated by TCRdb to 2020 to 2022). The library was built by means of the immunoSEQ multiplex PCR assay. Here the immuneACCESS table is served through TCRdb, limited to in-frame sequences with V and J called. Missing clones are a known gap in these copies; in checked studies unresolved V genes cover under half, and the rest lacks a known reason. In this sample the table shows under 150,000 clones, 75% to 90% of which occur a single time. Approximately 20% of the sample belongs to the ten largest clones. Input material: PBMCs or T cells enriched from blood (not recorded which). The receptors were sampled from a man between 25 and 39 years old who had recovered from COVID-19.

V and J are TRBV20-1 and TRBJ2-1; 12 bases line up with TRBD2. The J segment lost 1 base and the V segment lost 3 bases, leaving 4 bases of the junction unmatched. CDR3 length equals 16 residues. Germline lookup yields CDR1 DFQATT and CDR2 SNEGSKA (reference sequence). CDR3 DNA: TGCAGTGCTAGTGCCGGACTAGCGGGGTCCTACAATGAGCAGTTCTTC. Translating gives CSASAGLAGSYNEQFF.

This sequence joins TRBV30 and TRBJ1-1; 7 bases match TRBD1. V shed 4 bases and J 6 bases; nucleotides not matched to a gene: 14. The length of the CDR3 is 15 residues. Per germline, CDR1 GTSNPN and CDR2 SVGIG (reference sequence). For the CDR3, the DNA is TGTGCCTGGACCCGACGACAGGGTCGAGTAGCTGAAGCTTTCTTT. Translating it yields CAWTRRQGRVAEAFF.

V and J are TRBV29-1 and TRBJ1-1; no reliable D call. The CDR3 contains 10 residues. Between the trimmed V and J ends, which lost 7 bases and 10 bases, there was a span of 13 bases. CDR1 and CDR2 from the germline V gene are SQVTM and ANQGSEA. This CDR3 is CSAGLEGAFF. The CDR3 nucleotides are TGCAGCGCCGGGTTGGAGGGAGCTTTCTTT.

This clone was observed a handful of times. This chain links TRBV4-1 with TRBJ2-7; tentatively, D is TRBD2 (6 bases). The CDR3 loop spans 15 amino acids. The germline CDR1 and CDR2 sequences are MGHRA and YSYEKL. Trimming took off 0 bases at V and 4 bases at J, with 13 bases between the two ends. This CDR3 reads CASSQDDGGGYEQYF. The CDR3 nucleotides read TGCGCCAGCAGCCAAGATGACGGGGGAGGATACGAGCAGTACTTC.

The chain links TRBV7-8 to TRBJ2-7, with 11 bases matching TRBD2. The V gene end was trimmed by 4 bases and the J gene end by 4 bases; junction bases not matched to a gene: 6. This CDR3 is built from 15 residues. Germline-derived CDR1 and CDR2 are SGHVS and FQNEAQ. Here the CDR3 DNA reads TGTGCCAGCAGCTCACTAGCGGGGGCAGGTTACGAGCAGTACGTC. Encoded protein: CASSSLAGAGYEQYV.

V usage is TRBV7-8 and J usage is TRBJ2-5, with D perhaps TRBD1 (6 bases). The V and J ends lost 2 bases and 5 bases respectively, with 12 bases between them. The CDR3 extends over 14 amino acids. CDR1 and CDR2 from the germline V gene are SGHVS and FQNEAQ. The CDR3 coding sequence is TGTGCCAGCAGCTTATGGGGGCGCGGGGAGACCCAGTACTTC. Its protein is CASSLWGRGETQYF.

The chain joins TRBV9 to TRBJ2-7; D possibly corresponds to TRBD2 (5 bases). The CDR3 is made up of 16 amino acids. Trimming left V 2 bases short and J 2 bases short, with 17 bases between. The germline CDR1 and CDR2 sequences are SGDLS and YYNGEE. Here the CDR3 reads CASSVEAETSAYEQYF. The CDR3 DNA sequence: TGTGCCAGCAGCGTGGAAGCGGAGACGTCGGCCTACGAGCAGTACTTC.

Written as DNA, the CDR3 is TGTGCCAGCAGACCCGAACCGACATCCTTGGGAGCCCACTATGGCTACACCTTC. Amino acids: CASRPEPTSLGAHYGYTF. The chain carries TRBV28 and TRBJ1-2; no clear D. The CDR3 sequence is 18 residues long. V was clipped by 6 bases and J by 3 bases, with 26 bases between them. Germline V CDR1 and CDR2: MDHEN, SYDVKM.

The chain recombines TRBV7-9 with TRBJ2-1; TRBD2 is a possible D gene (5 bases). Germline CDR1 SEHNR, CDR2 FQNEAQ (reference sequence). The CDR3 is made up of 13 amino acids. Deletions cut 2 bases from V and 8 bases from J, with 10 bases between. DNA of the CDR3: TGTGCCAGCAGCTTAATACTAGTCTATGAGCAGTTCTTC. This encodes CASSLILVYEQFF.

The V and J genes are TRBV12-3 or TRBV12-4 and TRBJ1-2, with D maybe TRBD1 (5 bases). V lost 7 bases and J lost 4, with 10 bases in between. The CDR3 is 12 amino acids. The CDR3 spells CASKGAFYGYTF. The CDR3 region has the DNA TGTGCCAGCAAAGGGGCCTTCTATGGCTACACCTTC.

V is TRBV9 and J is TRBJ2-2, with 7 bases fitting TRBD1. The CDR3 contains 14 residues. The V and J ends lost 2 bases and 7 bases, in that order; junction bases with no gene match: 5. The germline V gene has CDR1 SGDLS and CDR2 YYNGEE. The CDR3 reads CASSVTGWDGELFF. The CDR3 region has the DNA TGTGCCAGCAGCGTGACAGGGTGGGACGGGGAGCTGTTTTTT.

The chain has TRBV13 and TRBJ2-2; weak D call: TRBD2 (6 bases). From germline, CDR1 is PRHDT and CDR2 FYEKMQ (reference sequence). CDR3 length: 16 residues. The V and J ends lost 10 bases and 5 bases respectively, with 23 bases between them. The CDR3 DNA is TGTGCCACCATGGTGGGCGGGGAATATTGGACCGGGGAGCTGTTTTTT. Translating gives CATMVGGEYWTGELFF.

The chain joins TRBV19 to TRBJ2-1; 7 nucleotides match TRBD2. The V segment lost 8 bases and the J segment 6 bases; nucleotides outside the gene matches: 13. The CDR3 is 15 amino acids. Germline V CDR1 and CDR2: LNHDA, SQIVND (reference sequence). CDR3: CASQIGTGGGNEQFF. CDR3 DNA sequence: TGTGCCAGTCAAATCGGAACGGGGGGTGGCAATGAGCAGTTCTTC.

The chain couples TRBV5-1 to TRBJ1-2; 9 nucleotides agree with TRBD1. The CDR3 extends over 14 amino acids. The junction had 7 bases not matched to a gene; V was cut back by 3 bases and J by 7 bases. Germline V gene lookup returns CDR1 SGHRS and CDR2 YFSETQ. The CDR3 nucleotides read TGCGCCAGCAGCTCTCCCGGGACAGGGACTGGCTACACCTTC. Its translation: CASSSPGTGTGYTF.

The chain uses TRBV12-5 and TRBJ2-7; 12 bases agree with TRBD2. CDR3 size: 18 residues. The ends lost 2 bases at V and 0 bases at J; junction bases unmatched: 8. CDR1 and CDR2 (germline): LGHNT, FRNRAP. The CDR3 loop reads CASGLRLAGVQSSYEQYV. CDR3 nucleotide sequence: TGTGCTAGTGGTTTGAGACTAGCGGGGGTTCAAAGCTCCTACGAGCAGTACGTC.

The V gene is TRBV7-2, the J gene TRBJ2-5; 7 positions match TRBD1. The CDR3 is 13 amino acids. CDR1 and CDR2 (germline): SGHTA, FQGNSA. The V gene end was trimmed by 5 bases and the J gene end by 4 bases; junction bases not matched to a gene: 4. DNA for the CDR3: TGTGCCAGCAGCCCAGGGGGAGTAGAGACCCAGTACTTC. Amino acid sequence: CASSPGGVETQYF.

The chain couples TRBV6-2 or TRBV6-3 to TRBJ1-2; D call uncertain. CDR3 length: 17 amino acids. Germline V gene data show CDR1 as MNHEY and CDR2 as SVGEGT. V dropped 4 bases and J dropped 1 base, with 19 bases sitting between them. The CDR3 DNA is TGTGCCAGCAGTTCGCCGGGAGTAGAGTCGCATAACTATGGCTACACCTTC. Protein sequence: CASSSPGVESHNYGYTF.

This chain connects TRBV12-5 to TRBJ2-1, with TRBD1 identical over 11 bases. Losses at the gene ends were 5 bases for V and 8 bases for J; bases not matched to a gene: 8. This CDR3 is built from 15 residues. Germline V gene sequence: CDR1 LGHNT, CDR2 FRNRAP. DNA for the CDR3: TGTGCTAGTGGTCGCCGGGACAGGGGGGTGGATGAGCAGTTCTTC. Protein product: CASGRRDRGVDEQFF.

V and J are TRBV10-3 and TRBJ2-7; 8 nucleotides align to TRBD2. The ends lost 0 bases at V and 0 bases at J; junction bases unmatched: 7. Per the germline V gene, CDR1 is ENHRY and CDR2 is SYGVKD. The CDR3 runs to 17 residues. The CDR3 region has the DNA TGTGCCATCAGTGAGTCCTTAGTAGGGACTAGCTCCTACGAGCAGTACTTC. This gives the protein CAISESLVGTSSYEQYF.

The chain joins TRBV19 to TRBJ2-2; D gene uncertain. The CDR3 totals 15 residues. V gave up 5 bases and J gave up 2 bases, with 12 bases separating them. In germline, CDR1 is LNHDA, CDR2 SQIVND (reference sequence). The CDR3 is CASSPRTPNTGELFF. CDR3 DNA sequence: TGTGCCAGTAGTCCCCGCACACCTAACACCGGGGAGCTGTTTTTT.

The chain has TRBV27 and TRBJ1-4, with D perhaps TRBD1 (5 bases). Trimming shortened V by 6 bases and J by 10 bases, and 12 bases separated the two germline ends. CDR1 is MNHEY, CDR2 SMNVEV, per germline (reference sequence). The CDR3 consists of 12 residues. The CDR3 sequence is CASSPTGGKLFF. As DNA, the CDR3 is TGTGCCAGCAGCCCAACGGGGGGAAAACTGTTTTTT.

This CDR3 is CASSLRSRGDYGYTF. The CDR3 bases are TGTGCCAGCAGTTTACGGTCCAGGGGGGACTATGGCTACACCTTC. V is TRBV27 and J is TRBJ1-2, with 7 bases identical to TRBD1. V dropped 2 bases and J dropped 3; count of bases not matched to a gene: 6. CDR1 MNHEY and CDR2 SMNVEV come from the germline V gene (reference sequence). This CDR3 is 15 amino acids long.

In DNA form, the CDR3 reads TGTGCCAGCAGCTTAGGGGGTCTAGCGGAGCAAGAGACCCAGTACTTC. Amino acids: CASSLGGLAEQETQYF. The chain uses TRBV7-2 and TRBJ2-5, with 7 positions matching TRBD2. The CDR3 is 16 amino acids. Germline lookup yields CDR1 SGHTA and CDR2 FQGNSA. V was clipped by 1 base and J by 2 bases; unmatched bases: 7.

Regarding this clone: Other DNA variants within this sample encode the same CDR3. The J gene is TRBJ1-2, the V gene TRBV29-1; no reliable D call. This CDR3 is 12 amino acids long. Germline lookup yields CDR1 SQVTM and CDR2 ANQGSEA. The germline V and J ends were trimmed by 1 base and 5 bases, with 8 bases remaining between them. The CDR3 spells CSVEVGLYGYTF. CDR3 nucleotide sequence: TGCAGCGTTGAAGTCGGTCTTTATGGCTACACCTTC.

V and J are TRBV27 and TRBJ2-3; 9 bases are a match to TRBD1. Per germline, CDR1 MNHEY and CDR2 SMNVEV (reference sequence). The J segment lost 3 bases and the V segment lost 5 bases, leaving 6 bases of the junction unmatched. This CDR3 is 15 amino acids long. CDR3 nucleotide sequence: TGTGCCAGCAGTGAGGGGACAGGGCTAACAGATACGCAGTATTTT. Translation: CASSEGTGLTDTQYF.

CDR3 loop: CASSEGNRGQYF. DNA for the CDR3: TGTGCCAGCAGTGAAGGAAACAGGGGGCAGTACTTC. The V and J genes are TRBV2 and TRBJ2-7; TRBD1 agrees at 7 bases. V shed 1 base, J shed 9 bases, and the junction held 3 bases outside the gene matches. CDR3 size: 12 residues. CDR1 SNHLY and CDR2 FYNNEI come from the germline V gene.

This clone was observed a handful of times. CDR3 loop: CASSLKPPRAMNTEAFF. As DNA, the CDR3 is TGCGCCAGCAGCTTGAAACCCCCTCGAGCTATGAACACTGAAGCTTTCTTT. V usage is TRBV5-1 and J usage is TRBJ1-1; D is unresolved. CDR1 and CDR2 (germline): SGHRS, YFSETQ. The CDR3 covers 17 residues. The V end was cut by 1 base, the J end by 0 bases, with 16 bases between.

This sequence joins TRBV19 and TRBJ1-4; no reliable D call. The germline V gene encodes CDR1 LNHDA and CDR2 SQIVND (reference sequence). This CDR3 region has 14 residues. Trimming cost V 3 bases and J 5 bases, with 10 bases left between them. The CDR3 sequence: CASSMKQLNEKLFF. CDR3 DNA: TGTGCCAGTAGTATGAAACAGCTGAATGAAAAACTGTTTTTT. Full variable domain (rest looked up from reference TRBV19 and TRBJ1-4): DGGITQSPKYLFRKEGQNVTLSCEQNLNHDAMYWYRQDPGQGLRLIYYSQIVNDFQKGDIAEGYSVSREKKESFPLTVTSAQKNPTAFYLCASSMKQLNEKLFFGSGTQLSVL.